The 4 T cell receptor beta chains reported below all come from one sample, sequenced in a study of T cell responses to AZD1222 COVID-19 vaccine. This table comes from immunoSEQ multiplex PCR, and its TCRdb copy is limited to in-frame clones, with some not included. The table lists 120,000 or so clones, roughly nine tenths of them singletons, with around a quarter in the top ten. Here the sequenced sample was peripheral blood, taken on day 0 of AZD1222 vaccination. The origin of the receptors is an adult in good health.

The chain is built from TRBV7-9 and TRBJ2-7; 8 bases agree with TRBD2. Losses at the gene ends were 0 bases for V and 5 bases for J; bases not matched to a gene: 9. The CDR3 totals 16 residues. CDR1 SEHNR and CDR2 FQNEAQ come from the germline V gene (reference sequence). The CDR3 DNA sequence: TGTGCCAGCAGCTTAGCGACCGGGAGGGCCCGCCACGAGCAGTACTTC. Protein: CASSLATGRARHEQYF.

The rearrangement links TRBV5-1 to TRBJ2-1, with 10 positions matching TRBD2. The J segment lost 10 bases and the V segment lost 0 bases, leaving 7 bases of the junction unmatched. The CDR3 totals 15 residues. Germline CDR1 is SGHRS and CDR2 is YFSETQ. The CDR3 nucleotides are TGCGCCAGCAGCTTGGGGGCTAGCGGGAGTTGGGAGCAGTTCTTC. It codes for CASSLGASGSWEQFF.

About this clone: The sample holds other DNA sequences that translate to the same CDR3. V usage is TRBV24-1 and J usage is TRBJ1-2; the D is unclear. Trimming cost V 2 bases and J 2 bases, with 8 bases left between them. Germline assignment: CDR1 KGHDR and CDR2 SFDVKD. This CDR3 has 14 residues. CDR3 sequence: CATSDSTGNYGYTF. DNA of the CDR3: TGTGCCACCAGTGATTCTACGGGAAACTATGGCTACACCTTC.

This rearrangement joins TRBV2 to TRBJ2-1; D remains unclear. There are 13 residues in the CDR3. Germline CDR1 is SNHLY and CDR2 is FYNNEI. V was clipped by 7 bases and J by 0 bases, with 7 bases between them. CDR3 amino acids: CASTTSSYNEQFF. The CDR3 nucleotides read TGTGCCAGCACGACAAGCTCCTACAATGAGCAGTTCTTC.